Below are 15 T cell receptor beta chains sequenced from a single sample in a study of a mutant IDH1 vaccine in newly diagnosed glioma. Sample time point: week 23, last vaccination. A single vaccine dose contained 300 ug of mutant IDH1 20-mer peptide, and topical imiquimod was used with it. Antigens of these TCRs are unknown. The data were produced by immunoSEQ multiplex PCR, yet TCRdb's version contains in-frame clones alone and is incomplete. The table records under 85,000 clones, around 85% of them present only once. The sample here was PBMCs, taken from a glioma patient whose treatment included an IDH1 peptide vaccine. The receptor set was obtained from a woman aged 50 to 60 with glioma.

V usage is TRBV2 and J usage is TRBJ2-1, with 10 bases matching TRBD2. CDR1 is SNHLY and CDR2 is FYNNEI in the germline V gene. V gave up 1 base and J gave up 8 bases; unmatched junction bases: 8. This CDR3 is 16 amino acids long. The CDR3 DNA reads as TGTGCCAGCAGTGAAGGTCTAGCGGGAGTAAGGGATGAGCAGTTCTTC. Protein product: CASSEGLAGVRDEQFF.

The J gene is TRBJ1-2, the V gene TRBV29-1; D remains ambiguous. This CDR3 is built from 13 residues. Between the trimmed V and J ends, which lost 5 bases and 4 bases, there was a span of 14 bases. Germline values: CDR1 SQVTM, CDR2 ANQGSEA. CDR3 nucleotide sequence: TGCAGCGTTCCCCTTTGGGGATCCTATGGCTACACCTTC. It yields the protein CSVPLWGSYGYTF. Full variable domain (missing parts from reference TRBV29-1 and TRBJ1-2): SAVISQKPSRDICQRGTSLTIQCQVDSQVTMMFWYRQQPGQSLTLIATANQGSEATYESGFVIDKFPISRPNLTFSTLTVSNMSPEDSSIYLCSVPLWGSYGYTFGSGTRLTVV.

V is TRBV6-1 and J is TRBJ2-5; D remains unclear. TRBJ2-7 explains the end of the DNA better; the J call may be wrong. This CDR3 comprises 12 residues. The germline CDR1 and CDR2 sequences are MNHNS and SASEGT. The DNA for the CDR3 is TGTGCCAGCTGTACAGCCCCCTACGAGCAGTACTTC. Its protein is CASCTAPYEQYF.

The CDR3 spells CASAYGEGTEAFF. The CDR3, as DNA: TGTGCCTCTGCGTACGGGGAGGGCACTGAAGCTTTCTTT. The chain recombines TRBV19 with TRBJ1-1; D unclear. The V gene's germline CDR1 is LNHDA and CDR2 SQIVND (reference sequence). The V and J ends lost 11 bases and 4 bases respectively, with 17 bases between them. The CDR3 spans 13 residues.

This chain links TRBV6-5 with TRBJ2-5; maybe TRBD2 (6 bases). Trimming left V 6 bases short and J 4 bases short, with 15 bases between. This CDR3 comprises 14 residues. Germline CDR1 is MNHEY and CDR2 is SVGAGI. CDR3 sequence (DNA): TGTGCCAGCAGCTACGGGGGAGGTAGAGAGACCCAGTACTTC. The encoded protein is CASSYGGGRETQYF.

This clone was observed a few times. The genes are TRBV7-9 and TRBJ2-3; 10 bases are shared with TRBD1. Germline CDR1 reads SEHNR; CDR2 reads FQNEAQ (reference sequence). Germline trimming cut 6 bases from V and 5 bases from J; bases unmatched to any gene: 8. CDR3 length: 15 residues. CDR3 sequence: CASSQTGGLRDTQYF. In DNA, the CDR3 is TGTGCCAGCAGTCAGACAGGGGGCCTGAGAGATACGCAGTATTTT.

The chain recombines TRBV5-1 with TRBJ1-2, with D perhaps matching TRBD1 (5 bases). Germline values: CDR1 SGHRS, CDR2 YFSETQ. The CDR3 is 15 residues long. Trimming removed 1 base at V and 3 bases at J, with 13 bases between. CDR3 loop: CASSLLPGSDYGYTF. CDR3 sequence (DNA): TGCGCCAGCAGCTTGCTACCAGGGTCGGACTATGGCTACACCTTC.

J is TRBJ1-1 and V is TRBV5-4; no reliable D call. V lost 0 bases and J 6 bases, leaving 9 bases between the germline ends. CDR3 size: 13 residues. Per germline, CDR1 SGHNT and CDR2 YYREEE (reference sequence). The CDR3 DNA reads TGTGCCAGCAGCTTGGGGGAGTGGGCTGAAGCTTTCTTT. It is translated as CASSLGEWAEAFF.

The chain uses TRBV15 and TRBJ2-3; 12 bases map to TRBD1. Germline CDR1 and CDR2: LNHNV and YYDKDF (reference sequence). With 4 bases clipped from V and 6 bases from J, the junction kept 8 bases outside the gene matches. The CDR3 is 16 residues long. CDR3 sequence: CATSTAKGQGADTQYF. For the CDR3, the DNA is TGTGCCACCAGCACCGCCAAGGGACAGGGGGCGGATACGCAGTATTTT.

This chain uses TRBV18 with TRBJ1-4, with D uncertain. Looked up from germline, CDR1 is KGHSH and CDR2 is LQKENI. The CDR3 loop spans 11 amino acids. The V end lost 8 bases, the J end lost 6 bases, and 7 bases lay between the germline ends. Here the CDR3 DNA reads TGTGCCAGCAGCCAAGATGAAAAACTGTTTTTT. Residues: CASSQDEKLFF.

J is TRBJ1-2 and V is TRBV27; D is unresolved. The CDR3 runs 15 residues. CDR1 is MNHEY, CDR2 SMNVEV, per germline (reference sequence). Between the trimmed V and J ends, which lost 5 bases and 8 bases, there was a span of 21 bases. CDR3 sequence (DNA): TGTGCCAGCAGTAGGCAAGACAAATCTATTGGGGGCTACACCTTC. Its translation: CASSRQDKSIGGYTF.

The V call is TRBV2, the J call TRBJ2-1, with 8 positions matching TRBD2. Germline V gene data show CDR1 as SNHLY and CDR2 as FYNNEI. The J segment lost 8 bases and the V segment lost 6 bases, leaving 6 bases of the junction unmatched. The CDR3 runs to 13 residues. In DNA, the CDR3 is TGTGCCAGCAGCCGGGAGGGCGGGGATGAGCAGTTCTTC. It yields the protein CASSREGGDEQFF.

The chain joins TRBV2 to TRBJ1-1; D gene unclear. This CDR3 spans 15 amino acids. CDR1 and CDR2 from the germline V gene are SNHLY and FYNNEI. V lost 3 bases to trimming and J lost 1 base, with 12 bases between them. The CDR3: CASSEGRNTNTEAFF. CDR3 in DNA: TGTGCCAGCAGTGAGGGCCGAAATACGAACACTGAAGCTTTCTTT.

In DNA, the CDR3 is TGCGCCAGCAGCCAGTTTAGCGGTCAAGGGTCCTACGAGCAGTACTTC. Protein product: CASSQFSGQGSYEQYF. The rearrangement uses TRBV4-1 and TRBJ2-7, with a tentative D call TRBD2 (6 bases). The V gene lost 3 bases and the J gene lost 1 base, with 16 bases spanning the gap. CDR3 size: 16 residues. The germline V gene has CDR1 MGHRA and CDR2 YSYEKL.

The chain uses TRBV6-6 and TRBJ1-5, with D maybe TRBD1 (5 bases). Germline V gene lookup returns CDR1 MNHNY and CDR2 SVGAGI (reference sequence). The CDR3 runs to 14 residues. Trimming took off 2 bases at V and 6 bases at J, with 11 bases between the two ends. This chain's CDR3 is CASSYGQGGQPQHF. The CDR3 nucleotides are TGTGCCAGCAGTTACGGGCAGGGTGGTCAGCCCCAGCATTTT.